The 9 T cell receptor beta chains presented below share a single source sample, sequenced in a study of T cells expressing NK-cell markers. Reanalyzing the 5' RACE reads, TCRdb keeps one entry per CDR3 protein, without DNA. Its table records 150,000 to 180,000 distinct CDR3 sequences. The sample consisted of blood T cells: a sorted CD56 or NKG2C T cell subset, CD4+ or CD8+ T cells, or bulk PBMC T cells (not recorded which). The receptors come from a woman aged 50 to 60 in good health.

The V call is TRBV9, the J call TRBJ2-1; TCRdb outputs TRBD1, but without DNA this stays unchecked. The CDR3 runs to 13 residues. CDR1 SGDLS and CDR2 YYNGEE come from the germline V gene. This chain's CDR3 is CASRRESYNEQFF.

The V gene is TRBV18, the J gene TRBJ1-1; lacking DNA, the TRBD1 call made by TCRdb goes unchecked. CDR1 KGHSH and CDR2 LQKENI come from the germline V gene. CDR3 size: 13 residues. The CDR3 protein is CASLTGTNTEAFF.

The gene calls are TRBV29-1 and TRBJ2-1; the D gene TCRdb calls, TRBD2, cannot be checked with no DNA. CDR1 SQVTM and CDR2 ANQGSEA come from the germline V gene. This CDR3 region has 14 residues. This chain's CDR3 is CSVENWVEGVEQFF.

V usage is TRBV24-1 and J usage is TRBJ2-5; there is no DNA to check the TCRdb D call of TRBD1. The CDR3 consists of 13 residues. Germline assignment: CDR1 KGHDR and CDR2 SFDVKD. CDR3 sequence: CATSVQGEETQYF.

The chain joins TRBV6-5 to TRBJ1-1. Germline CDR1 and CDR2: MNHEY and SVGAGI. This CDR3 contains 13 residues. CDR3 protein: CASSQYMNTEAFF.

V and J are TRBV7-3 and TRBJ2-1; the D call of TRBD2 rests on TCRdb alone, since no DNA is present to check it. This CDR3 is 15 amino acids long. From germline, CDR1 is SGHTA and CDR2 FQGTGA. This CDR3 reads CASSLFPMGRAEQFF. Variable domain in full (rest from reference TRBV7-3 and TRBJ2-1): GAGVSQTPSNKVTEKGKYVELRCDPISGHTALYWYRQSLGQGPEFLIYFQGTGAADDSGLPNDRFFAVRPEGSVSTLKIQRTERGDSAVYLCASSLFPMGRAEQFFGPGTRLTVL.

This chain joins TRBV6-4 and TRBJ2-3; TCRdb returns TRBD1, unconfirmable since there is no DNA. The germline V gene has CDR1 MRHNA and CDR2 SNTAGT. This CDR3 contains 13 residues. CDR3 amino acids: CASSPGGTDTQYF.

CDR3 loop: CATSRERLPIYGYTF. The chain carries TRBV15 and TRBJ1-2. Germline assignment: CDR1 LNHNV and CDR2 YYDKDF (reference sequence). This CDR3 is built from 15 residues.

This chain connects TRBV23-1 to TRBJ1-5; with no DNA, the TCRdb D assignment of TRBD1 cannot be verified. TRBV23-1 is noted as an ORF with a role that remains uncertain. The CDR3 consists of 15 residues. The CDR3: CASSQPGQGSQPQHF.